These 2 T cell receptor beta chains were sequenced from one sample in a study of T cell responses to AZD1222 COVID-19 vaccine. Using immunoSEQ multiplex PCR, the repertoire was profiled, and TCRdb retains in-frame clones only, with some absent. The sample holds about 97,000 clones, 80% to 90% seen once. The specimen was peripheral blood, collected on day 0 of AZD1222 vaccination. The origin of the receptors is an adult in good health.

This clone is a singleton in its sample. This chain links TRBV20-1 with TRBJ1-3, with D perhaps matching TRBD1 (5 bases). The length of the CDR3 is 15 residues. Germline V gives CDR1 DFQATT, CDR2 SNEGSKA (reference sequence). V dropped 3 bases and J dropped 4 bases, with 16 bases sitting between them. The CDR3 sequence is CSASPGGTAGNTIYF. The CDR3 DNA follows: TGCAGTGCTAGTCCTGGGGGGACCGCCGGAAACACCATATATTTT.

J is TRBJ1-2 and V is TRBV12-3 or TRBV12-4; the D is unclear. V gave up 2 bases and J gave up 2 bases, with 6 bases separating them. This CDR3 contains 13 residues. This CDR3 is CASSLRQNYGYTF. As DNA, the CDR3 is TGTGCCAGCAGTTTAAGGCAGAACTATGGCTACACCTTC.